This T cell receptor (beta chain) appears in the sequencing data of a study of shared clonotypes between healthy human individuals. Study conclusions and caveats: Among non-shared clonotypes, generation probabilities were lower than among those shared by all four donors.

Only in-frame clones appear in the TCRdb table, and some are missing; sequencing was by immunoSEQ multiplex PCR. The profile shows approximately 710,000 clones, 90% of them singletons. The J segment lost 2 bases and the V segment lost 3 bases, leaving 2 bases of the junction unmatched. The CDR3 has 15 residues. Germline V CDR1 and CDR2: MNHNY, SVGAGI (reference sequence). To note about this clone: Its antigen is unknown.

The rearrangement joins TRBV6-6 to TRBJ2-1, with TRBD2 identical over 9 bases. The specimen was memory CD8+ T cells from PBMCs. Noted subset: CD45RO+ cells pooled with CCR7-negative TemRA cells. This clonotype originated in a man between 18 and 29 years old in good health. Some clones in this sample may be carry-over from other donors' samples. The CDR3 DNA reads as TGTGCCAGCAGTTATGGCGGGAGGGCCTACAATGAGCAGTTCTTC. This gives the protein CASSYGGRAYNEQFF.